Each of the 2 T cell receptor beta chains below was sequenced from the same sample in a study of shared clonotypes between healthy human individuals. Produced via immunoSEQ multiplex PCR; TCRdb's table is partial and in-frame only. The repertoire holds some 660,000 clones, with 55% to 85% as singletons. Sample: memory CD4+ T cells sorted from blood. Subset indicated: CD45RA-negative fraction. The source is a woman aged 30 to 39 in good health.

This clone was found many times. This chain's CDR3 is CASSQVLAGVAADTQYF. The CDR3 nucleotides are TGTGCCAGCAGCCAAGTTTTAGCGGGAGTTGCAGCAGATACGCAGTATTTT. V usage is TRBV11-2 and J usage is TRBJ2-3, with 9 bases identical to TRBD2. The length of the CDR3 is 17 residues. Germline CDR1 SGHAT, CDR2 FQNNGV. The V and J ends lost 5 bases and 4 bases, in that order; junction bases with no gene match: 13.

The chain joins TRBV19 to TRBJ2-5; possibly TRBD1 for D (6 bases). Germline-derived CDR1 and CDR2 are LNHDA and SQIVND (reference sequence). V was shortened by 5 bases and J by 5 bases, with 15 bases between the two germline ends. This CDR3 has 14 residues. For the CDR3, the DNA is TGTGCCAGTAGTTTAACAGGGTCTCGGGAGACCCAGTACTTC. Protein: CASSLTGSRETQYF. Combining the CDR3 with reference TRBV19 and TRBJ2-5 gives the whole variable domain DGGITQSPKYLFRKEGQNVTLSCEQNLNHDAMYWYRQDPGQGLRLIYYSQIVNDFQKGDIAEGYSVSREKKESFPLTVTSAQKNPTAFYLCASSLTGSRETQYFGPGTRLLVL.